Listed below are T cell receptor beta chains from one sample, sequenced in a study of cytomegalovirus exposure and HLA in healthy donors. Generated by immunoSEQ multiplex PCR, the TCRdb table keeps only in-frame clones and is missing some. The data show 130,000 or so clones, with around 75% seen just once and roughly 3.1% held by the top ten. The sample consisted of PBMCs. The receptors shown here come from a man aged 25 to 40 in good health and CMV-seronegative. CDR3s include the opening cysteine and the closing phenylalanine or tryptophan. The D gene is left open where the match is weak. Size is stated for part of the rows, as once, few or many counts, or as a class when the clone is expanded.

TRBJ1-5 NA NA TRBV4-3 TGCGCCAGCAGCCGCGACCAGGATCAGCCCCAGCATTTT CASSRDQDQPQHF
TRBJ2-5 TRBD2 NA TRBV28 TGTGCCAGCAGTTTGGGACTAGCGGGAGGAGAGACCCAGTACTTC CASSLGLAGGETQYF
TRBJ2-1 NA few TRBV6-5 TGTGCCGCCAGCGCGTCCTACAATGAGCAGTTCTTC CAASASYNEQFF
TRBJ1-5 TRBD1 NA TRBV6-1 TGTGCCAGCAACAACAGGGGGCTGTATCAGCCCCAGCATTTT CASNNRGLYQPQHF
TRBJ2-1 NA few TRBV5-1 TGCGCCAGCAGCGCAGGGCTCCTTGTTGGGAATGAGCAGTTCTTC CASSAGLLVGNEQFF
TRBJ2-1 TRBD1 NA TRBV7-2 TGTGCCAGCAGTTCCGGGACAGGCTCCTACAATGAGCAGTTCTTC CASSSGTGSYNEQFF
TRBJ1-1 NA NA TRBV7-9 TGTGCCACGGGGGGAAACGTCGGGGGGCGTTACACTGAAGCTTTCTTT CATGGNVGGRYTEAFF
TRBJ1-4 NA NA TRBV6-1 TGTGCCAGCAGTGAATTCAGGACGGGAAATGAAAAACTGTTTTTT CASSEFRTGNEKLFF
TRBJ2-6 NA NA TRBV27 TGTGCCAGCAGTTTTTCTCAGGGGAACTCTGGGGCCAACGTCCTGACTTTC CASSFSQGNSGANVLTF
TRBJ2-7 TRBD2 NA TRBV6-5 TGTGCCAGCAGGAGGGAGGGCGGCTACGAGCAGTACTTC CASRREGGYEQYF
TRBJ1-1 TRBD1 NA TRBV6-1 TGTGCCAGCAGTGAATTACAGGGGGCGAACACTGAAGCTTTCTTT CASSELQGANTEAFF
TRBJ1-4 NA once TRBV30 TGTGCCTGGAGTGTACCGAGTTCAATTAATGAAAAACTGTTTTTT CAWSVPSSINEKLFF
TRBJ2-5 TRBD1 NA TRBV12-5 TGTGCTAGTGGTTTGGAGGGGGCCTTTGAGACCCAGTACTTC CASGLEGAFETQYF
TRBJ2-1 NA NA TRBV4-2 TGTGCCGCCGGCCGATTGCAGGGGATCGATGAGCAGTTCTTC CAAGRLQGIDEQFF
TRBJ1-1 TRBD1 NA TRBV18 TGTGCCAGCTCACGAGCCGGGACAGGGGGTGAAGCTTTCTTT CASSRAGTGGEAFF
TRBJ1-1 NA NA TRBV29-1 TGCAGCGTACGACCGGGAGAAACTGAAGCTTTCTTT CSVRPGETEAFF
TRBJ2-7 NA NA TRBV5-4 TGTGCCAGCAGCTTGGAGGGCCGGACTCTGAGCTCCTACGAGCAGTACTTC CASSLEGRTLSSYEQYF
TRBJ2-1 NA NA TRBV10-2 TGCGCCAGCAGTGAAACGGGCAGGGTAAATGAGCAGTTCTTC CASSETGRVNEQFF
TRBJ1-2 NA NA TRBV4-2 TGTGCCAGCAGCCCAGCGGGGCCGACCCCCTATGGCTACACCTTC CASSPAGPTPYGYTF
TRBJ1-5 TRBD1 few TRBV30 TGTGCCTGGAGTGTAGCAGGGGGCGGTCAGCCCCAGCATTTT CAWSVAGGGQPQHF
TRBJ2-6 NA NA TRBV10-1 TGCGCCAGCAGTGAGCCTCACAGGTCTGGGGCCAACGTCCTGACTTTC CASSEPHRSGANVLTF
TRBJ1-3 NA NA TRBV7-9 TGTGCCAGCAGCTCCTGGGGGGACACCATATATTTT CASSSWGDTIYF
TRBJ2-1 NA NA TRBV6-5 TGTGCCAGCAGCATTGACAATGAGCAGTTCTTC CASSIDNEQFF
TRBJ2-7 TRBD1 few TRBV4-1 TGCGCCAGCAGCCAATTTCCTGGACAGGGAGCCTCTAACACCTACGAGCAGTACTTC CASSQFPGQGASNTYEQYF
TRBJ2-2 TRBD2 few TRBV13 TGTGCCAGCAGCACCCCTCCGGGACTAGCGGTAGGCGGGGAGCTGTTTTTT CASSTPPGLAVGGELFF
TRBJ2-1 TRBD1 NA TRBV7-9 TGTGCCAGCGAGAGCGGACAGGGTCCCTACAATGAGCAGTTCTTC CASESGQGPYNEQFF
TRBJ2-5 NA NA TRBV4-3 TGCGCCAGCAGCCAAGGGGCGGGACTTTTGCAAGAGACCCAGTACTTC CASSQGAGLLQETQYF
TRBJ1-2 TRBD1 NA TRBV9 TGTGCCAGCAGCTCCCGACAGGGCAGCTATGGCTACACCTTC CASSSRQGSYGYTF
TRBJ1-3 NA NA TRBV19 TGTGCCAGTCTGCCCTCGGACATCTCTGGAAACACCATATATTTT CASLPSDISGNTIYF
TRBJ2-5 TRBD1 NA TRBV7-2 TGTGCCAGCAGCAGACCGGGACAGCCACAAGAGACCCAGTACTTC CASSRPGQPQETQYF
TRBJ1-1 TRBD1 NA TRBV30 TGTGCCTGGAGTGTGGGGGGACAGGGAAGCACTGAAGCTTTCTTT CAWSVGGQGSTEAFF